The source of this T cell receptor beta chain is a study of T cell responses to AZD1222 COVID-19 vaccine. Study conclusions and caveats: Receipt of two AZD1222 doses was followed by a rise in Spike-specific TCR breadth and depth. Clonal diversity was possibly underestimated; the donors were predominantly white British and more often female.

The CDR3 has 11 amino acids. Germline loops: CDR1 SNHLY, CDR2 FYNNEI. V was pared by 10 bases and J by 8 bases, with 7 bases of the junction left unmatched. As to this clone: Its antigen is undetermined.

The data were produced by immunoSEQ multiplex PCR, yet TCRdb's version contains in-frame clones alone and is incomplete. The sample has about 150,000 clones, about 92% seen once. The receptor was isolated from an adult in good health. Sample: peripheral blood, taken on day 0 of AZD1222 vaccination. This chain joins TRBV2 and TRBJ1-1; 7 bases are shared with TRBD1. DNA for the CDR3: TGTGCCACCGGAGGAGGGGGCGAAGCTTTCTTT. Its protein is CATGGGGEAFF.